A single sample gave rise to the 21 T cell receptor beta chains below, sequenced in a study of cytomegalovirus exposure and HLA in healthy donors. The PCR had 60 Vbeta and 13 Jbeta primers. Data came from immunoSEQ multiplex PCR; TCRdb stores just in-frame clones and leaves some out. The table records around 150,000 clones, around 80% of them present only once. Input material: PBMCs. The receptors come from a man aged 35-49 years in good health and CMV-seropositive.

The CDR3 region is CASSLSMTGDEQYF. DNA for the CDR3: TGTGCCAGCAGTTTATCCATGACAGGGGACGAGCAGTACTTC. The rearrangement uses TRBV27 and TRBJ2-7; 8 bases fit TRBD1. In germline, CDR1 is MNHEY, CDR2 SMNVEV (reference sequence). CDR3 length equals 14 residues. Trimming cost V 0 bases and J 5 bases; bases outside gene matches: 3.

V gene TRBV19 combines with J gene TRBJ2-2; TRBD1 aligns across 9 bases. Germline assignment: CDR1 LNHDA and CDR2 SQIVND (reference sequence). Trimming took 5 bases from V and 7 from J; bases not matched to a gene: 5. This CDR3 is built from 14 residues. The CDR3 DNA is TGTGCCAGTAGTCACAGGGGGCTTGGCGGGGAGCTGTTTTTT. Translated, it gives CASSHRGLGGELFF.

The gene calls are TRBV5-1 and TRBJ2-6; tentatively, D is TRBD1 (5 bases). V lost 0 bases to trimming and J lost 1 base, with 17 bases between them. The CDR3 consists of 19 residues. CDR1 SGHRS and CDR2 YFSETQ come from the germline V gene. The chain's CDR3 is CASSLAGAGIGSGANVLTF. For the CDR3, the DNA is TGCGCCAGCAGCTTGGCCGGAGCAGGGATAGGATCTGGGGCCAACGTCCTGACTTTC.

V gene TRBV10-3 combines with J gene TRBJ2-7, with D maybe TRBD2 (5 bases). Per the germline V gene, CDR1 is ENHRY and CDR2 is SYGVKD. V shed 2 bases and J shed 3 bases, with 11 bases lying between them. The CDR3 is 14 amino acids. CDR3 sequence: CAISEHPGNYEQYF. The DNA of the CDR3 is TGTGCCATCAGTGAGCACCCGGGAAACTACGAGCAGTACTTC.

This clone came up once. The rearrangement joins TRBV5-1 to TRBJ2-7; D remains ambiguous. This CDR3 has 14 residues. The V and J ends lost 4 bases and 3 bases respectively, with 14 bases between them. Germline V gene data show CDR1 as SGHRS and CDR2 as YFSETQ. CDR3 sequence (DNA): TGCGCCAGCAGCGTCCCGACAAGTGGCTACGAGCAGTACTTC. Encoded protein: CASSVPTSGYEQYF.

The rearrangement uses TRBV12-5 and TRBJ1-3, with D possibly TRBD1 on 5 matching bases. The CDR3 is 17 residues long. V was shortened by 2 bases and J by 0 bases, with 14 bases between the two germline ends. The germline V gene encodes CDR1 LGHNT and CDR2 FRNRAP. Here the CDR3 reads CASGLPRGGRSGNTIYF. The CDR3 DNA reads TGTGCTAGTGGTTTGCCCCGGGGGGGACGCTCTGGAAACACCATATATTTT. The entire variable domain, with the rest obtained from reference TRBV12-5 and TRBJ1-3, is as follows: DARVTQTPRHKVTEMGQEVTMRCQPILGHNTVFWYRQTMMQGLELLAYFRNRAPLDDSGMPKDRFSAEMPDATLATLKIQPSEPRDSAVYFCASGLPRGGRSGNTIYFGEGSWLTVV.

The genes are TRBV4-1 and TRBJ2-7, with TRBD2 matching over 9 bases. This CDR3 comprises 15 residues. Germline CDR1 reads MGHRA; CDR2 reads YSYEKL. Germline trimming cut 4 bases from V and 0 bases from J; bases unmatched to any gene: 4. The CDR3 DNA reads TGCGCCAGCAGCCGACTAGCGGCGAGCTCCTACGAGCAGTACTTC. Protein: CASSRLAASSYEQYF.

V gene TRBV5-1 combines with J gene TRBJ1-4; 7 bases are shared with TRBD1. The V gene end was trimmed by 0 bases and the J gene end by 6 bases; junction bases not matched to a gene: 5. Germline V gives CDR1 SGHRS, CDR2 YFSETQ. There are 15 residues in the CDR3. The CDR3 DNA sequence: TGCGCCAGCAGCTTGGGGGGACAGAACCATGAAAAACTGTTTTTT. This codes for CASSLGGQNHEKLFF.

The chain combines TRBV5-1 with TRBJ1-2; D uncertain. CDR1 is SGHRS, CDR2 YFSETQ, per germline. The CDR3 loop spans 12 amino acids. V dropped 4 bases and J dropped 7 bases, with 11 bases sitting between them. CDR3 residues: CASSPVDSGYTF. The DNA for the CDR3 is TGCGCCAGCAGCCCGGTAGATTCTGGCTACACCTTC.

Only a few counts were recorded for this clone. The chain uses TRBV27 and TRBJ1-2, with D hard to call. Between the trimmed V and J ends, which lost 7 bases and 4 bases, there was a span of 10 bases. The CDR3 is made up of 12 amino acids. Germline V gene sequence: CDR1 MNHEY, CDR2 SMNVEV (reference sequence). This CDR3 reads CASMSGTYGYTF. Written as DNA, the CDR3 is TGTGCCAGCATGTCGGGAACCTATGGCTACACCTTC.

The chain links TRBV5-4 to TRBJ1-2, with D possibly being TRBD1 (5 bases). The CDR3 runs to 15 residues. V shed 1 base and J shed 6 bases, with 16 bases lying between them. Germline CDR1 and CDR2: SGHNT and YYREEE (reference sequence). CDR3 sequence: CASSLWTPSGDGYTF. DNA of the CDR3: TGTGCCAGCAGCTTGTGGACACCCTCAGGCGATGGCTACACCTTC.

CDR3 protein: CAIRGTGERYTF. CDR3 nucleotides: TGTGCCATCAGGGGGACAGGCGAGCGCTACACCTTC. This chain joins TRBV10-3 and TRBJ1-2; TRBD1 aligns across 8 bases. There are 12 residues in the CDR3. Germline assignment: CDR1 ENHRY and CDR2 SYGVKD. The V and J ends lost 6 bases and 9 bases, in that order; junction bases with no gene match: 6.

This clone was seen a handful of times. The gene calls are TRBV10-2 and TRBJ1-2, with a weak D call TRBD1 (5 bases). Germline CDR1 is WSHSY and CDR2 is SAAADI. This CDR3 region has 18 residues. Trimming stripped 3 bases from V and 2 bases from J, with 22 bases between. CDR3 region: CASSDPGFRAGHNYGYTF. CDR3 coding DNA: TGCGCCAGCAGTGATCCGGGCTTTCGGGCAGGGCACAACTATGGCTACACCTTC.

The chain carries TRBV2 and TRBJ2-5; D may be TRBD2 (6 bases). The DNA end lines up better with TRBJ2-7; the J call may be wrong. CDR1 is SNHLY and CDR2 is FYNNEI in the germline V gene. This CDR3 contains 13 residues. The CDR3 region is CASNFGGFNEQYF. The CDR3 DNA is TGTGCCAGCAACTTTGGGGGGTTTAACGAGCAGTACTTC.

The chain carries TRBV7-8 and TRBJ2-1; the D gene is possibly TRBD2 (6 bases). The CDR3 is made up of 17 amino acids. V lost 3 bases, J lost 0 bases, and 15 bases lay in between. CDR1 SGHVS and CDR2 FQNEAQ come from the germline V gene. CDR3 loop: CASSFLSAGSSYNEQFF. DNA for the CDR3: TGTGCCAGCAGCTTTTTGTCGGCCGGGAGCTCCTACAATGAGCAGTTCTTC.

The genes are TRBV6-4 and TRBJ1-2, with D perhaps matching TRBD1 (6 bases). The CDR3 loop spans 14 amino acids. Trimming removed 6 bases at V and 4 bases at J, with 15 bases between. Looked up from germline, CDR1 is MRHNA and CDR2 is SNTAGT. CDR3 protein: CASSLSGTRYGYTF. Written as DNA, the CDR3 is TGTGCCAGCAGCCTCTCCGGGACACGCTATGGCTACACCTTC.

The rearrangement joins TRBV5-1 to TRBJ2-2; TRBD1 agrees at 9 bases. There are 15 residues in the CDR3. The germline V gene has CDR1 SGHRS and CDR2 YFSETQ. Losses at the gene ends were 1 base for V and 5 bases for J; bases not matched to a gene: 3. CDR3 bases: TGCGCCAGCAGCTTGTGGGGACAGGGAACCGGGGAGCTGTTTTTT. Translating it yields CASSLWGQGTGELFF.

V gene TRBV7-9 combines with J gene TRBJ2-7, with a weak D call TRBD1 (6 bases). V lost 5 bases and J lost 5, with 10 bases in between. The CDR3 covers 12 residues. Germline V gene lookup returns CDR1 SEHNR and CDR2 FQNEAQ (reference sequence). The CDR3 spells CASSLTGNEQYF. CDR3 nucleotides: TGTGCCAGCAGCCTAACAGGGAACGAGCAGTACTTC.

The gene calls are TRBV7-9 and TRBJ1-6, with D possibly being TRBD1 (6 bases). The CDR3 is 15 residues long. The germline CDR1 and CDR2 sequences are SEHNR and FQNEAQ (reference sequence). Trimming took 2 bases from V and 7 from J, leaving 12 bases between them. For the CDR3, the DNA is TGTGCCAGCAGCTTAAGAGGCCAGGGGAATTCACCCCTCCACTTT. Its protein is CASSLRGQGNSPLHF.

This chain uses TRBV6-1 with TRBJ2-3, with D unresolved. Germline CDR1 is MNHNS and CDR2 is SASEGT. V shed 9 bases and J shed 0 bases, with 13 bases lying between them. This CDR3 contains 14 residues. The CDR3 here is CASNGFSSTDTQYF. In nucleotides, the CDR3 is TGTGCCAGTAACGGGTTCTCTAGCACAGATACGCAGTATTTT.

The chain has TRBV5-1 and TRBJ2-3; perhaps TRBD1 as D (6 bases). Per the germline V gene, CDR1 is SGHRS and CDR2 is YFSETQ. V gave up 0 bases and J gave up 6 bases, with 14 bases separating them. There are 15 residues in the CDR3. CDR3 sequence reads: CASSLETGDGDTQYF. CDR3 sequence (DNA): TGCGCCAGCAGCTTGGAGACAGGTGATGGTGATACGCAGTATTTT.